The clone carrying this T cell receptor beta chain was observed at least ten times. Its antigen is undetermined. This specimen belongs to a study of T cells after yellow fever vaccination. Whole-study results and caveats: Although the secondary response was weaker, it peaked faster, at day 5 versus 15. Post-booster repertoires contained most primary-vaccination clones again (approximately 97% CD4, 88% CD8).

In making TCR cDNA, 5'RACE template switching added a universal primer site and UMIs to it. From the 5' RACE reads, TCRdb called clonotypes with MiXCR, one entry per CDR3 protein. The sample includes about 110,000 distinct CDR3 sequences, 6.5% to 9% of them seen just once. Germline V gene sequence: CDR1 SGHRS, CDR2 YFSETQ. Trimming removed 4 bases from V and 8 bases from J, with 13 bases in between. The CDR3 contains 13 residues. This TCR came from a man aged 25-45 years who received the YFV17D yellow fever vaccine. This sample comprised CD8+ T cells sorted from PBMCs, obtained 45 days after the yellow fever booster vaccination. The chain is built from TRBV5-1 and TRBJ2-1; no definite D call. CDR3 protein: CASSMKSGDEQFF. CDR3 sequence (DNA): TGCGCCAGCAGCATGAAGTCAGGCGATGAGCAGTTCTTC.